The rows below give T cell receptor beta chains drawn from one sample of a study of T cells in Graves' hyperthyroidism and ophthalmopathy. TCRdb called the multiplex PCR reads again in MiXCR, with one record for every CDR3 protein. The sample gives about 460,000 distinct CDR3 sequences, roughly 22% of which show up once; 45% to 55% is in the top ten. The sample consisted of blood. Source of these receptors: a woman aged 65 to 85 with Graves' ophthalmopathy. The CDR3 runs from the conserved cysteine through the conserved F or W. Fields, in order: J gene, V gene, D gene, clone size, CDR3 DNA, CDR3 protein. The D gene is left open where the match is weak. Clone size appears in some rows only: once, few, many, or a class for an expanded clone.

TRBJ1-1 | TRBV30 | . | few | TGCGGCGGAATTACTGAAGCTTTCTTT | CGGITEAFF
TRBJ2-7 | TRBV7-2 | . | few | TGTGCCAGCAGCTTAATGGTGAAAGGTGGCGAGCAGTACTTC | CASSLMVKGGEQYF
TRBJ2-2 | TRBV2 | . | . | TGTGCCAGCCGAAGGGAGGCGAACATCGGGGAGCTGTTTTTT | CASRREANIGELFF
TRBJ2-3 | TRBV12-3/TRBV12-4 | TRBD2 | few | TGTGCCAGCAGTCTGGGGACTAGCGGGAGTTTTACAGATACGCAGTATTTT | CASSLGTSGSFTDTQYF
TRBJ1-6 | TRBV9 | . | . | TGTGCCAGCAGCGTAGGTGGGGCACAGAATTCACCCCTCCACTTT | CASSVGGAQNSPLHF
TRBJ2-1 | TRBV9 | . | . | TGTGCCAGCAGCGTAGCCCCTGTTTTCGAGAATGAGCAGTTCTTC | CASSVAPVFENEQFF
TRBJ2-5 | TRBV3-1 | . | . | TGTGCCAGCAGCCAAGATCGGGGAGTGGGAGAGACCCAGTACTTC | CASSQDRGVGETQYF
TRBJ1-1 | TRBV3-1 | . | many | TGTGCCAGCAGCCCAACACCCTACCGTGGAGCTTTCTTT | CASSPTPYRGAFF
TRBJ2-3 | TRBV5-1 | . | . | TGCGCCAGCAGCCTACCTCGGGGGGCGAAAGATACGCAGTATTTT | CASSLPRGAKDTQYF
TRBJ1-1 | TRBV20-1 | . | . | TGCAGTGCTAGGTCGTCCCTCTCGGAGTGGTCTTCTGAAGCTTTCTTT | CSARSSLSEWSSEAFF
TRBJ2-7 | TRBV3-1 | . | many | TGTGCCAGCAGCCACCCTACGGGGGAGCAGTACTTC | CASSHPTGEQYF
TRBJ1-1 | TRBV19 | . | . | TGTGCCAGTAGAGTCACCCCGGGAGGGAACACTGAAGCCTTCTTT | CASRVTPGGNTEAFF
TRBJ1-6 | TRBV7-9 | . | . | TGTGCCAGCCGGGGGCATTCACCCCTCCACTTT | CASRGHSPLHF
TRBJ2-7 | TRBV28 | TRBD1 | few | TGTGCCAGCTCATCCCGGGACAGGGGCCGACACGCTACCTACGAGCAGTACTTC | CASSSRDRGRHATYEQYF
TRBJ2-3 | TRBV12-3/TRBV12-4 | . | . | TGTGCCAGCAGTTCCAGGCACGGAGCTGCGACAGATACGCAGTATTTT | CASSSRHGAATDTQYF
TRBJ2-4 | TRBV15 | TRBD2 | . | TGTGCCACCAGCGGGATAGCGGGAGTTGAGATTCAGTACTTC | CATSGIAGVEIQYF
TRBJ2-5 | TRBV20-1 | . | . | TGCAGTGCCATGGGCGGGGCTCAAGAGACCCAGTACTTC | CSAMGGAQETQYF
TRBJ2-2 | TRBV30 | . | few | TGTGCCTGCAGAATCGTCCCACAGGGCAACACCGGGGAGCTGTTTTTT | CACRIVPQGNTGELFF
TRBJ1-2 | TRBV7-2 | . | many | TGTGCCAGCAGCTTAGGGGCTCGGGGCGATGGCTACACCTTC | CASSLGARGDGYTF
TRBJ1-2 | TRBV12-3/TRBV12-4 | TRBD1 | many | TGTGCCAGCAGTTTGGACAGGGGACATGGCTACACCTTC | CASSLDRGHGYTF
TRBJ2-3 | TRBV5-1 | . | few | TGCGCCAGCAGCTTAATACCGGGCACAGATACGCAGTATTTT | CASSLIPGTDTQYF
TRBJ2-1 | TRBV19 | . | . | TGTGCCAGTAGTATAGATTCACAGGGCAACAATGAGCAGTTCTTC | CASSIDSQGNNEQFF
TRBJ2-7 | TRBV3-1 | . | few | TGTGCCAGCAGCCAAAACAGGTTCGAGCAGTACTTC | CASSQNRFEQYF
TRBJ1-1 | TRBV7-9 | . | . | TGTGCCAGCAGCTTTTTGTCCGGGCATGAAGCTTTCTTT | CASSFLSGHEAFF
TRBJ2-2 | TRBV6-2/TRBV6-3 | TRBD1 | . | TGTGCCAGCAGTTCCCAACGACAGGGGAGATTCACCGGGGAGCTGTTTTTT | CASSSQRQGRFTGELFF
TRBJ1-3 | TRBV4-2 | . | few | TGTGCCAGCAGCCAAGACGACGTAGGAAACACCATATATTTT | CASSQDDVGNTIYF
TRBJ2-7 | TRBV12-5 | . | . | TGTGCTAGTGGAGGCACCCGGGGGCCCTCCTCCTACGAGCAGTACTTC | CASGGTRGPSSYEQYF
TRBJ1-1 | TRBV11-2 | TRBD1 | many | TGTGCCAGCAGCTTGAAACAGGGGCCTGAAGCTTTCTTT | CASSLKQGPEAFF
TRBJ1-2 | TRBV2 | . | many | TGTGCCAGCAGTGAAGCGGGGAGGAGCCATGGCTACACCTTC | CASSEAGRSHGYTF
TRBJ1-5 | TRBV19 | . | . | TGTGCCAGTAGTACGGGGACGGACTACAATCAGCCCCAGCATTTT | CASSTGTDYNQPQHF
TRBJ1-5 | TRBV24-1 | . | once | TGTGCCACCAGCCTTGCTAACACTCAGCCCCAGCATTTT | CATSLANTQPQHF
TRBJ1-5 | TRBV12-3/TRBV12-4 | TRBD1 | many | TGTGCCAGCACCCTGACAGGGAATCAGCCCCAGCATTTT | CASTLTGNQPQHF
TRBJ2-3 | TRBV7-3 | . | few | TGTGCCAGCAGACAGTCCCCCGGGACTACGCAGTATTTT | CASRQSPGTTQYF
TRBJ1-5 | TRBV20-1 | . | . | TGCAGTGCTAGAGTTCCTGGTTTGACAGGCCAGTCCCATTATAGCAATCAGCCCCAGCATTTT | CSARVPGLTGQSHYSNQPQHF
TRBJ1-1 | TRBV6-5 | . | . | TGTGCCAGCAGTTACTCGAACGGCGGGAACACTGAAGCTTTCTTT | CASSYSNGGNTEAFF
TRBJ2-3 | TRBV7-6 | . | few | TGTGCCAGCAGCTTAGGTGGTTCTGTGGACAGCACAGATACGCAGTATTTT | CASSLGGSVDSTDTQYF
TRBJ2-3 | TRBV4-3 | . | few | TGCGCCAGCAGCCCCCAGCGTAGGGATACGCAGTATTTT | CASSPQRRDTQYF
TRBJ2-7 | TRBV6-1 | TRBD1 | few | TGTGCCAGCAGTGATCTGGACAGGCCCTACGAGCAGTACTTC | CASSDLDRPYEQYF
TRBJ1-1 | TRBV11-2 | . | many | TGTGCCAGCAAACTATCCACGGCCACTGAAGCTTTCTTT | CASKLSTATEAFF
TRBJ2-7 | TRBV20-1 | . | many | TGCAGTGCTAGTCTCAGGGGGGGATACGAGCAGTACTTC | CSASLRGGYEQYF
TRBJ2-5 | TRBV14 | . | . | TGTGCCAGCAGCCAAGATTGGGTCCACCAAGAGACCCAGTACTTC | CASSQDWVHQETQYF
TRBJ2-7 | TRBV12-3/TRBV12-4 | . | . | TGTGCCAGCAGAAGCCGAAGCTCCTACGAGCAGTACTTC | CASRSRSSYEQYF
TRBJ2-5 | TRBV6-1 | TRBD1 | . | TGTGCCAGTACGACAGGGTCTGAGACCCAGTACTTC | CASTTGSETQYF
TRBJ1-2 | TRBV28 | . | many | TGTGCCAGCAGTGGTCCGGGACAAAGCTATGGCTACACCTTC | CASSGPGQSYGYTF
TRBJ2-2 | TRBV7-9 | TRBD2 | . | TGTGCCAGCAGCTTACCGACTAGCGGGTCGAACACCGGGGAGCTGTTTTTT | CASSLPTSGSNTGELFF
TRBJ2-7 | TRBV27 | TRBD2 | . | TGTGCCAGCAGTTTGGGGGGGGTATTATACGAGCAGTACTTC | CASSLGGVLYEQYF
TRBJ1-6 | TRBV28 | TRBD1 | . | TGTGCCAGCAGTTTAAGCGGAGGGACAGGGGATTCACCCCTCCACTTT | CASSLSGGTGDSPLHF
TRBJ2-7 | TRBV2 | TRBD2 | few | TGTGCCAGTACCGGACTAGCGGAATACGAGCAGTACTTC | CASTGLAEYEQYF
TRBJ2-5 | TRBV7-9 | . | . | TGTGCCAGCAGCTTGCATCTGGAATCCCAAGAGACCCAGTACTTC | CASSLHLESQETQYF
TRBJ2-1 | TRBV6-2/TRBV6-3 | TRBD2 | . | TGTGCCAGCAGTTACCCCACTAGCGGGAGCCAGGGCTACAATGAGCAGTTCTTC | CASSYPTSGSQGYNEQFF
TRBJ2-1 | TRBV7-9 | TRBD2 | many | TGTGCCAGCAGTCGGACTAGCGGGCTTGAGCAGTTCTTC | CASSRTSGLEQFF